A single sample is the source of the 4 T cell receptor beta chains below, sequenced in a study of CD39 and CD103 CD8 tumor-infiltrating T cells. The data were produced by immunoSEQ multiplex PCR, yet TCRdb's version contains in-frame clones alone and is incomplete. The sample consists of approximately 17,000 clones, approximately 90% of them appearing once. Sequencing input: CD8+ T cells sorted from blood. Subset reported: total memory CD8 T cells (CD45RA-CCR7+/-) from blood or uninvolved lymph node. The receptor source for this set is a human donor with head and neck squamous cell carcinoma.

This chain connects TRBV7-9 to TRBJ1-2; no reliable D call. V dropped 5 bases and J dropped 7 bases, with 11 bases sitting between them. Per the germline V gene, CDR1 is SEHNR and CDR2 is FQNEAQ (reference sequence). This CDR3 comprises 12 residues. CDR3 in DNA: TGTGCCAGCAGCACACCGGGTGGTGGCTACACCTTC. It encodes CASSTPGGGYTF.

V gene TRBV6-6 combines with J gene TRBJ2-7; D gene ambiguous. Germline values: CDR1 MNHNY, CDR2 SVGAGI (reference sequence). The CDR3 sequence is 14 residues long. Trimming removed 6 bases at V and 3 bases at J, with 15 bases between. CDR3 region: CASRLSIGVYEQYF. The CDR3 DNA follows: TGTGCCAGCAGGTTAAGTATAGGAGTCTACGAGCAGTACTTC.

The rearrangement joins TRBV28 to TRBJ1-4; the D gene is possibly TRBD1 (5 bases). V was pared by 6 bases and J by 0 bases, with 11 bases between. The length of the CDR3 is 15 residues. Germline V gives CDR1 MDHEN, CDR2 SYDVKM. CDR3 protein: CASRHQGATNEKLFF. CDR3 nucleotides: TGTGCCAGCAGGCATCAGGGAGCAACTAATGAAAAACTGTTTTTT.

The chain carries TRBV11-2 and TRBJ2-3; 8 bases align to TRBD1. V trimming: 3 bases; J trimming: 2 bases; junction bases outside the gene matches: 10. Germline values: CDR1 SGHAT, CDR2 FQNNGV. The CDR3 loop spans 17 amino acids. DNA for the CDR3: TGTGCCAGCAGCTTCGCCGGAGGACAGGGCAACACAGATACGCAGTATTTT. This gives the protein CASSFAGGQGNTDTQYF.